Below, 8 T cell receptor beta chains from the same sample are listed, as sequenced in a study of technical replicates of blood from several donors. Method: immunoSEQ multiplex PCR; TCRdb's copy keeps in-frame clones and lacks some. The sample has tens of thousands of clones, approximately 94% seen once. The sample taken for sequencing was T cells isolated from PBMCs. All receptors derive from a human donor in good health.

The chain has TRBV5-6 and TRBJ1-5; weak D call: TRBD1 (6 bases). There are 14 residues in the CDR3. The germline V gene has CDR1 SGHDT and CDR2 YYEEEE. Deletions cut 3 bases from V and 3 bases from J, with 10 bases between. Here the CDR3 DNA reads TGTGCCAGCAGCTGGGGGACAAACAATCAGCCCCAGCATTTT. Its translation is CASSWGTNNQPQHF.

This chain connects TRBV29-1 to TRBJ2-3, with 9 bases aligning to TRBD1. Germline V gives CDR1 SQVTM, CDR2 ANQGSEA. The CDR3 has 13 amino acids. With V trimmed by 6 bases and J by 4 bases, 5 bases remained unmatched. The CDR3 reads CSVGQGNADTQYF. CDR3 nucleotides: TGCAGCGTGGGACAGGGTAATGCAGATACGCAGTATTTT.

This clone was observed a single time. The V gene is TRBV4-1, the J gene TRBJ2-7, with TRBD1 identical over 8 bases. The J segment lost 6 bases and the V segment lost 2 bases, leaving 9 bases of the junction unmatched. CDR3 length: 15 residues. Germline V gene sequence: CDR1 MGHRA, CDR2 YSYEKL. The CDR3 DNA follows: TGCGCCAGCAGCCAAAACGACAGGGGCTTATTCGAGCAGTACTTC. The encoded protein is CASSQNDRGLFEQYF.

The V call is TRBV6-5, the J call TRBJ2-3; 9 bases match TRBD1. J gave up 8 bases and V 0 bases, and 6 bases lay outside the gene matches. The CDR3 is made up of 15 amino acids. Per germline, CDR1 MNHEY and CDR2 SVGAGI. Written as DNA, the CDR3 is TGTGCCAGCAGTTACTCTAGAGGGACAGGGAGTACGCAGTATTTT. As protein: CASSYSRGTGSTQYF.

The V and J genes are TRBV6-5 and TRBJ2-5, with 8 positions matching TRBD1. CDR1 MNHEY and CDR2 SVGAGI come from the germline V gene. The CDR3 has 14 amino acids. Trimming removed 6 bases from V and 7 bases from J; junction bases left unmatched: 10. The CDR3 sequence: CASSPDRGLVTQYF. CDR3 DNA sequence: TGTGCCAGCAGCCCCGACAGGGGCCTCGTGACCCAGTACTTC.

The genes are TRBV6-5 and TRBJ2-7; 7 nucleotides agree with TRBD2. Losses at the gene ends were 0 bases for V and 4 bases for J; bases not matched to a gene: 9. The CDR3 covers 16 residues. The germline CDR1 and CDR2 sequences are MNHEY and SVGAGI. Written as DNA, the CDR3 is TGTGCCAGCAGTTACTCGGCCAAGGCGGGAGTGTACGAGCAGTACTTC. Translation gives CASSYSAKAGVYEQYF.

This clone was counted between two and nine times. The genes are TRBV28 and TRBJ1-1; possibly TRBD1 for D (5 bases). Trimming took off 3 bases at V and 0 bases at J, with 17 bases between the two ends. This CDR3 spans 17 amino acids. Germline CDR1 and CDR2: MDHEN and SYDVKM. CDR3 coding DNA: TGTGCCAGCAGTTTGGGGGGATTTGGGGTTATGAACACTGAAGCTTTCTTT. This sequence encodes CASSLGGFGVMNTEAFF.

V is TRBV7-6 and J is TRBJ1-5; 8 bases are a match to TRBD1. Germline V gene sequence: CDR1 SGHVS, CDR2 FNYEAQ. V lost 3 bases to trimming and J lost 0 bases; unmatched junction nucleotides: 1. The CDR3 is made up of 15 amino acids. For the CDR3, the DNA is TGTGCCAGCAGCTTGACAGGGGTTAGCAATCAGCCCCAGCATTTT. The encoded protein is CASSLTGVSNQPQHF.